This T cell receptor (beta chain) emerged from a study of blood T cell repertoires in COVID-19. Germline V gene sequence: CDR1 SNHLY, CDR2 FYNNEI. The CDR3 is 16 amino acids. Clones were read by immunoSEQ multiplex PCR, and TCRdb kept only the in-frame ones, dropping some. This table holds tens of thousands of clones, around 83% found once. Comment on this clone: Sequence at one end of the junction differs from germline and may be a read error.

Input material: peripheral blood. The source is a woman aged 55-69 years with acute or convalescent COVID-19. The rearrangement uses TRBV2 and TRBJ1-6, with TRBD1 identical over 12 bases. CDR3 bases: TGTGCCAGCAGCGTCGGGACAGGGGGCTATAGTTCACCCCTCCACTTT. Translating it yields CASSVGTGGYSSPLHF.